Detailed here is one TCR beta chain. Germline-derived CDR1 and CDR2 are SEHNR and FQNEAQ (reference sequence). This CDR3 has 13 residues. V was trimmed by 0 bases and J by 5 bases, leaving 7 bases between them. The record originates from a study of blood T cell repertoires in COVID-19. For the study at large: Acute and convalescent COVID-19 samples came from the United States, Italy and Spain. Sample material is recorded as cDNA or gDNA derived from T cells, B-cell-depleted T cells, or PBMCs.

In the original processing: Estimated nucleated cell counts came from reference gene primer amplification. Profiling relied on immunoSEQ multiplex PCR, and the TCRdb table lists in-frame clones only, not all of them. D and trimming were read from the DNA, whereas the V and J calls and clone size are those reported in that table. The top ten clones hold 3.6% of a sample with about 260,000 clones, roughly 86% of them seen once. Sequences were obtained from peripheral blood. V gene TRBV7-9 combines with J gene TRBJ1-1; no definite D call. The TCR was taken from a man younger than 35 with active or convalescent COVID-19. In DNA form, the CDR3 reads TGTGCCAGCAGCTTAGCGCGGGGAACTGAAGCTTTCTTT. Translated, it gives CASSLARGTEAFF.